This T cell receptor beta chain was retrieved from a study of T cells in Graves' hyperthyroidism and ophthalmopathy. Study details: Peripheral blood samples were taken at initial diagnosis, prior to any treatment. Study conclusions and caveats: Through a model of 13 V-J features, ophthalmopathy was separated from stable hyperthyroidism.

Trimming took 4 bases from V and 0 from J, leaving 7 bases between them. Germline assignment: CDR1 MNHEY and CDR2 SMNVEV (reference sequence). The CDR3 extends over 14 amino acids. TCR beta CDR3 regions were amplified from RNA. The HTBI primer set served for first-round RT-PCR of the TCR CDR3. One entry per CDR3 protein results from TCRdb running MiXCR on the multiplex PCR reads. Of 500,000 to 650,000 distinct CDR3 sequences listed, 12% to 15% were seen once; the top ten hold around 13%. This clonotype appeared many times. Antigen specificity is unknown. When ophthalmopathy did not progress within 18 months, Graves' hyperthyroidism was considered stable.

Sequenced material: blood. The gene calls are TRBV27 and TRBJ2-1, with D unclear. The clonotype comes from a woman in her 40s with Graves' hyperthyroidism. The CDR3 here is CASSWGNSYNEQFF. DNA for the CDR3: TGTGCCAGCAGTTGGGGAAACTCCTACAATGAGCAGTTCTTC.